This TCR beta chain stems from a study of blood T cell repertoires in COVID-19. This clone has just one count. CDR1 and CDR2 from the germline V gene are LNHDA and SQIVND (reference sequence). The J segment lost 5 bases and the V segment lost 3 bases, leaving 12 bases of the junction unmatched. This CDR3 is built from 16 residues. TCRdb's copy holds only in-frame clones and misses some; the assay was immunoSEQ multiplex PCR. The data contain 90,000 to 100,000 clones, around 85% of them singletons. V is TRBV19 and J is TRBJ2-5, with 7 bases fitting TRBD2. The sample comprised peripheral blood. The receptor was derived from a human donor in a cohort sampled during active COVID-19. CDR3 DNA: TGTGCCAGTAGTATCGCTAGCGGAGATCTCAAGGAGACCCAGTACTTC. It codes for CASSIASGDLKETQYF. Complete variable domain (other parts from reference TRBV19 and TRBJ2-5): DGGITQSPKYLFRKEGQNVTLSCEQNLNHDAMYWYRQDPGQGLRLIYYSQIVNDFQKGDIAEGYSVSREKKESFPLTVTSAQKNPTAFYLCASSIASGDLKETQYFGPGTRLLVL.